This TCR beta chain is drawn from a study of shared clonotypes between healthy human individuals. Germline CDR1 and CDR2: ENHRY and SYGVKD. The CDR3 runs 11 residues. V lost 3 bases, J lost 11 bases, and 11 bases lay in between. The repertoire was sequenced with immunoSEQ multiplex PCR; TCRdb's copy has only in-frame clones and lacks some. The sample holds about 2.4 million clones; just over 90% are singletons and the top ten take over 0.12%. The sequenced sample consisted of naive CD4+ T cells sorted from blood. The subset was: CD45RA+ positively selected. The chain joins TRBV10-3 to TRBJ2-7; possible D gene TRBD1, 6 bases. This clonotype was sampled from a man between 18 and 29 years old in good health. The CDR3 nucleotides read TGTGCCATCAGTGAAGGGACACATAAGTACTTC. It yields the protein CAISEGTHKYF.